Following are 8 T cell receptor beta chains from one sample sequenced in a study of blood T cell repertoires in COVID-19. TCRdb keeps only in-frame clones here, not all; method: immunoSEQ multiplex PCR. The sample shows hundreds of thousands of clones, around nine tenths of them seen only once. Source material: peripheral blood. These receptors were obtained from a woman aged 70-85 years with COVID-19, enrolled during active disease.

This clone came up a few times. V gene TRBV2 combines with J gene TRBJ1-5, with D perhaps TRBD1 (6 bases). The ends were cut back, 1 base at V and 2 bases at J, with 12 bases in the middle. Germline values: CDR1 SNHLY, CDR2 FYNNEI. The length of the CDR3 is 16 residues. The CDR3 region is CASSEEGGAGNQPQHF. CDR3 nucleotides: TGTGCCAGCAGTGAAGAGGGGGGGGCCGGCAATCAGCCCCAGCATTTT. Looking up the rest from reference TRBV2 and TRBJ1-5 gives the full variable domain: EPEVTQTPSHQVTQMGQEVILRCVPISNHLYFYWYRQILGQKVEFLVSFYNNEISEKSEIFDDQFSVERPDGSNFTLKIRSTKLEDSAMYFCASSEEGGAGNQPQHFGDGTRLSIL.

The V call is TRBV28, the J call TRBJ1-1; 8 positions agree with TRBD1. This CDR3 contains 11 residues. Unmatched junction bases numbered 8, after V lost 8 bases and J lost 12 bases. CDR1 MDHEN and CDR2 SYDVKM come from the germline V gene. Here the CDR3 DNA reads TGTGCCAGCGCCCGGACAGGGCGAACTTTCTTT. This encodes CASARTGRTFF.

The gene calls are TRBV5-1 and TRBJ2-7; D perhaps matches TRBD2 (5 bases). The CDR3 is made up of 15 amino acids. The germline V and J ends were trimmed by 0 bases and 5 bases, with 15 bases remaining between them. Germline V gives CDR1 SGHRS, CDR2 YFSETQ. CDR3 bases: TGCGCCAGCAGCTTGGCGGCCCCGGGATGGGACGAGCAGTACTTC. Protein: CASSLAAPGWDEQYF.

J is TRBJ2-3 and V is TRBV9; the D gene is possibly TRBD1 (6 bases). The germline gives CDR1 SGDLS, CDR2 YYNGEE. This CDR3 comprises 14 residues. Trimming shortened V by 0 bases and J by 4 bases, and 9 bases separated the two germline ends. CDR3 nucleotide sequence: TGTGCCAGCAGCGTAGGGACAGCCGCAGATACGCAGTATTTT. Its protein is CASSVGTAADTQYF. The full variable domain, rest sourced from reference TRBV9 and TRBJ2-3, is DSGVTQTPKHLITATGQRVTLRCSPRSGDLSVYWYQQSLDQGLQFLIQYYNGEERAKGNILERFSAQQFPDLHSELNLSSLELGDSALYFCASSVGTAADTQYFGPGTRLTVL.

This clone appeared a few times. V and J are TRBV18 and TRBJ1-1; possible D gene TRBD1, 5 bases. CDR1 is KGHSH, CDR2 LQKENI, per germline. The CDR3 covers 14 residues. Between the trimmed V and J ends, which lost 3 bases and 2 bases, there was a span of 10 bases. The DNA of the CDR3 is TGTGCCAGCTCACCGCAGGGCATAAACACTGAAGCTTTCTTT. This translates into CASSPQGINTEAFF.

This chain joins TRBV7-2 and TRBJ2-5; 7 nucleotides match TRBD1. J was trimmed by 4 bases and V by 7 bases; bases with no gene match: 15. CDR3 length: 16 amino acids. CDR1 and CDR2 (germline): SGHTA, FQGNSA. CDR3 sequence: CASIPSGDRESETQYF. Here the CDR3 DNA reads TGTGCCAGCATCCCTTCCGGGGACAGAGAGTCAGAGACCCAGTACTTC.

Remarks on this clone: Additional DNA sequences in this sample encode the identical CDR3. The chain couples TRBV5-1 to TRBJ1-1; 7 bases align to TRBD1. This CDR3 has 14 residues. Germline CDR1 is SGHRS and CDR2 is YFSETQ. V gave up 0 bases and J gave up 4 bases; unmatched junction bases: 3. The DNA for the CDR3 is TGCGCCAGCAGCTTGGCCGCAGGGGGCACTGAAGCTTTCTTT. It encodes CASSLAAGGTEAFF.

This clone was recorded only once. Other DNA variants within this sample encode the same CDR3. CDR3 region: CASSLGQGDYGYTF. The CDR3 nucleotides are TGTGCCAGCAGCCTGGGACAGGGAGACTATGGCTACACCTTC. V is TRBV9 and J is TRBJ1-2, with 9 bases fitting TRBD1. The CDR3 sequence is 14 residues long. V was pared by 4 bases and J by 3 bases, with 4 bases of the junction left unmatched. The germline V gene has CDR1 SGDLS and CDR2 YYNGEE.